This T cell receptor beta chain was captured in a study of blood T cell repertoires in COVID-19. Study context: T cells, B-cell-depleted T cells, or PBMCs provided the cDNA or gDNA that served as material.

Sequencing was performed with immunoSEQ multiplex PCR; in TCRdb, only in-frame clones are kept and a portion is missing. Among about 310,000 clones listed, around 92% were seen once. This CDR3 is 14 amino acids long. From germline, CDR1 is KGHDR and CDR2 SFDVKD. J was trimmed by 15 bases and V by 0 bases; bases with no gene match: 10. Clinical histories supplied by participants themselves formed the basis of cohort assignment. This TCR came from a woman in her 30s who had recovered from COVID-19. V is TRBV24-1 and J is TRBJ2-4; 7 bases line up with TRBD1. The sample comprised PBMCs or T cells enriched from blood (not recorded which). CDR3 nucleotide sequence: TGTGCCACCAGTGATTTGCTAGGTAGGGACAGATTGTACTTC. Translated, it gives CATSDLLGRDRLYF.